Reported below is one TCR beta chain. Its antigen is unidentified. Germline-derived CDR1 and CDR2 are SEHNR and FQNEAQ (reference sequence). Trimming removed 1 base from V and 5 bases from J, with 12 bases in between. The CDR3 has 16 residues. The data were obtained in a study of cytomegalovirus exposure and HLA in healthy donors. Study-wide results and caveats: In a later analysis, CMV-associated beta chains were mostly HLA-associated, it appeared. Upon later analysis, HLA-associated TCR beta chains proved more clonally expanded than other, equally common chains. TCR beta sequences numbering around 15,000 were associated with HLA alleles at 0.05 false discovery rate in a later analysis. The authors enumerated roughly 160 TCR beta chains as linked to cytomegalovirus.

The PCR had 60 Vbeta and 13 Jbeta primers. The assay was immunoSEQ multiplex PCR, and TCRdb's table has in-frame clones only and misses some. The sample has more than 100,000 clones, 65% to 75% seen once; the top ten hold 5.8%. The sequence was collected from a woman in her forties or fifties in good health and CMV-seropositive. The chain couples TRBV7-9 to TRBJ1-6; D is unresolved. The sequenced material came from PBMCs. The CDR3 DNA reads TGTGCCAGCAGCTTAGGAGGGTCTTGGGATAATTCACCCCTCCACTTT. Amino acids: CASSLGGSWDNSPLHF. The variable domain in full, with the rest retrieved from reference TRBV7-9 and TRBJ1-6, is DTGVSQNPRHKITKRGQNVTFRCDPISEHNRLYWYRQTLGQGPEFLTYFQNEAQLEKSRLLSDRFSAERPKGSFSTLEIQRTEQGDSAMYLCASSLGGSWDNSPLHFGNGTRLTVT.